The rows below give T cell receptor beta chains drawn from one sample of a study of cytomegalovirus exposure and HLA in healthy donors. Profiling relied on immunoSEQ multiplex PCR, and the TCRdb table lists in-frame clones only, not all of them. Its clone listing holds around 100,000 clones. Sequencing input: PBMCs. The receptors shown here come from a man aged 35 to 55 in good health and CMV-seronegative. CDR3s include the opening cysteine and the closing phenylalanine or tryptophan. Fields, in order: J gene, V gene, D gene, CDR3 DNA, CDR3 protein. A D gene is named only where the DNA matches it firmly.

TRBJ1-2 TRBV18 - TGTGCCAGCTCACCCGAAGGAGGGAACTATGGCTACACCTTC CASSPEGGNYGYTF
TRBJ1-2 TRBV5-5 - TGTGCCAGCAGCTTGGCCCCGTACCTACTCTATGGCTACACCTTC CASSLAPYLLYGYTF
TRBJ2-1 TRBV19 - TGTGCCAGTAGTATTAGGGAGTACAATGAGCAGTTCTTC CASSIREYNEQFF
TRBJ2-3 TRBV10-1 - TGCGCCAGCAGTTATAGCACAGATACGCAGTATTTT CASSYSTDTQYF
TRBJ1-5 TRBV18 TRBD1 TGTGCCAGCTCACCGACTGGACAGGGGGCAGGTCAGCCCCAGCATTTT CASSPTGQGAGQPQHF
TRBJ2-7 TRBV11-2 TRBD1 TGTGCCAGCAGGGGACAGGGATCCTACGAGCAGTACTTC CASRGQGSYEQYF
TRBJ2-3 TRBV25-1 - TGTGCCAGCAGTGTCAGGGGAGTATCAGATACGCAGTATTTT CASSVRGVSDTQYF
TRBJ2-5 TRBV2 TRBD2 TGTGCCAGCAACCAACTAGCGGGGAGGGAGACCCAGTACTTC CASNQLAGRETQYF
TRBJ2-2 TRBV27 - TGTGCCAGCAGTTTTGGAGGGTACGGGGAGCTGTTTTTT CASSFGGYGELFF
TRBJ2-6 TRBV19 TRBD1 TGTGCCAGCTCACAGGGGTCTGGGGCCAACGTCCTGACTTTC CASSQGSGANVLTF
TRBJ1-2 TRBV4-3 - TGCGCCAGCAGCCAAGATCTAGTGGCCCTCTACTATGGCTACACCTTC CASSQDLVALYYGYTF
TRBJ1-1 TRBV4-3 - TGCGCCAGCAGCCAAGAACCGGGCAGGGGTGGTACTGAAGCTTTCTTT CASSQEPGRGGTEAFF
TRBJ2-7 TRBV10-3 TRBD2 TGTGCCATCAGAGCGGGAGGGACGAGCTCCTACGAGCAGTACTTC CAIRAGGTSSYEQYF
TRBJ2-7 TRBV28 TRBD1 TGTGCCAGCAGTTCGGGACAGGGCTACGAGCAGTACTTC CASSSGQGYEQYF
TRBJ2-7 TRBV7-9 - TGTGCCAGCAGCCCCCCCCAAGGGGACGAGCAGTACTTC CASSPPQGDEQYF
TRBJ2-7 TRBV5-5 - TGTGCCAGCAGCTTGTACGGGACAAGATCCTACGAGCAGTACTTC CASSLYGTRSYEQYF
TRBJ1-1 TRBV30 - TGTGCCTGGAGTATAAACACTGAAGCTTTCTTT CAWSINTEAFF
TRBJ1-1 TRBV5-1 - TGCGCCAGCAGCTTGGATGGGGGGGCTTTCTTT CASSLDGGAFF
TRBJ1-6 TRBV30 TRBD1 TGTGCCTGGAGTCAGGACAGGGGCAATTCACCCCTCCACTTT CAWSQDRGNSPLHF
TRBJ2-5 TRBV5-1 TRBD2 TGCGCCAGCAGCTTTGGGCACGGACTAGCGGTCCAAGAGACCCAGTACTTC CASSFGHGLAVQETQYF
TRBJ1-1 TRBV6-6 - TGTGCCAGCAGTGACGGACGGGGTCTCGACACTGAAGCTTTCTTT CASSDGRGLDTEAFF
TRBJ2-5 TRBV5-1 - TGCGCCAGCAGCTTGGTGTCTAGTCGGGAGACCCAGTACTTC CASSLVSSRETQYF
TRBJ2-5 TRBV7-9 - TGTGCCAGCAGTATAGGAGGGGGCGAGACCCAGTACTTC CASSIGGGETQYF
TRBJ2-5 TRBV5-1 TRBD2 TGCGCCAGCAGCTTGGGGACTAGCGGGAGCAACGGGGAGACCCAGTACTTC CASSLGTSGSNGETQYF
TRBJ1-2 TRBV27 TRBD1 TGTGCCAGCAGTTTAGCCGGGACAGGGGGCCGGTATGGCTACACCTTC CASSLAGTGGRYGYTF
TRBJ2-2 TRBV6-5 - TGTGCCAGCAGTGCGATGGGTGCGGCCACCGGGGAGCTGTTTTTT CASSAMGAATGELFF
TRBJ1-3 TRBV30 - TGTGCCTGGAGTGTACATGGCTCTGGAAACACCATATATTTT CAWSVHGSGNTIYF
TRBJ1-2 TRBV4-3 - TGCGCCAGCAGCCGGGAAGACAGTTCTGGCTACACCTTC CASSREDSSGYTF
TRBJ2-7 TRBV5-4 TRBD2 TGTGCCAGCAGCGCCGGGGGGGCGCGCTCCTACGAGCAGTACTTC CASSAGGARSYEQYF
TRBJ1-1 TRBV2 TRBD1 TGTGCCAGCAGTGAGACAGGGATCATGAACACTGAAGCTTTCTTT CASSETGIMNTEAFF
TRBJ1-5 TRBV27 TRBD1 TGTGCCAGCAGTGCGACAGGGTACAATCAGCCCCAGCATTTT CASSATGYNQPQHF
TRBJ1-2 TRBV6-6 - TGTGCCAGCAGTCGAGGGACAAGAAACTATGGCTACACCTTC CASSRGTRNYGYTF
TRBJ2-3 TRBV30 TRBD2 TGCGGGGGGGGGAAAGATACGCAGTATTTT CGGGKDTQYF
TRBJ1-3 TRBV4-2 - TGTGCCAGCAGCCAAGACCCCGAGGCCCGGGGAAACACCATATATTTT CASSQDPEARGNTIYF
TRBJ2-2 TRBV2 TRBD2 TGTGCCAGCAGTCTCGGACTAGCGGGGGGCACCGGGGAGCTGTTTTTT CASSLGLAGGTGELFF
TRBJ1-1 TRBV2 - TGTGCCAGCAGCGTTGACTGGGAGGTCGCTGAAGCTTTCTTT CASSVDWEVAEAFF
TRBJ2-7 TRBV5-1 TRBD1 TGCGCCAGCAGCTTGCGTCAGGGGGCCTACGAGCAGTACTTC CASSLRQGAYEQYF
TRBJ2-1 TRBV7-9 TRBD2 TGTGCCAGTCAGGGACTAGCGGGAGTGGTAAATGAGCAGTTCTTC CASQGLAGVVNEQFF
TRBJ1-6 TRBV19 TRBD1 TGTGCCAGTAGTAGGACAGGGCTGGATTCACCCCTCCACTTT CASSRTGLDSPLHF
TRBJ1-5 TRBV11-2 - TGTGCCAGCAGCTTAGACCAGGTTCAGCCCCAGCATTTT CASSLDQVQPQHF
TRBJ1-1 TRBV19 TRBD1 TGTGCCAGTAGTCCTGACAGGGAAAGAATGCACACTGAAGCTTTCTTT CASSPDRERMHTEAFF
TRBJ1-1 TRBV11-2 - TGTGCCAGCAGCTTCGGGCGGGGGGCCGAAGCTTTCTTT CASSFGRGAEAFF
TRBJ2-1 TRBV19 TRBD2 TGTGCCAGTAGTCTTCGGACTAGCGGGGGGGCGATGTTCTTC CASSLRTSGGAMFF
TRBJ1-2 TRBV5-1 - TGCGCCAGCAGCTTGGGCAACCGGGGAAACTATGGCTACACCTTC CASSLGNRGNYGYTF
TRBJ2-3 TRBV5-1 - TGCGCCAGCAGCTTGGGGGCATTCGGTGGAGATACGCAGTATTTT CASSLGAFGGDTQYF
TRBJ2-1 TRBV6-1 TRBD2 TGTGCCAGCAAGTCGGGACTAGCGGACTACAATGAGCAGTTCTTC CASKSGLADYNEQFF
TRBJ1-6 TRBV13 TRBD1 TGTGCCAGCAGCCTGGGTGACAGGGGTAATTCACCCCTCCACTTT CASSLGDRGNSPLHF
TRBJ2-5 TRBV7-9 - TGTGCCAGCAGCTTAGCGGGGGCCGGAGAGACCCAGTACTTC CASSLAGAGETQYF
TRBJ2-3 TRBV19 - TGTGCCAGTAGTACCTACAGGGAGCCAGATACGCAGTATTTT CASSTYREPDTQYF
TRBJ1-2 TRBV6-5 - TGTGCCAGCAGAACCATAGACTATGGCTACACCTTC CASRTIDYGYTF
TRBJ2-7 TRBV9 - TGTGCCAGCAGCCGCCGCGGGCCCAACTACGAGCAGTACTTC CASSRRGPNYEQYF
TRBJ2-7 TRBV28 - TGTGCCAGCAGTTCCCCCCACGAGCAGTACTTC CASSSPHEQYF
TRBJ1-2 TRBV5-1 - TGCGCCAGCAGCTTCGAAGGGGGTGGCTACACCTTC CASSFEGGGYTF
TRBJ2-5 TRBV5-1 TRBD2 TGCGCCAGCAGGCAGCCCCCCAGCGGGGGGGGGCAAGAGACCCAGTACTTC CASRQPPSGGGQETQYF
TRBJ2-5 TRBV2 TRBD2 TGTGCCAGCGGGAGGGCCTCAAGACAAGAGACCCAGTACTTC CASGRASRQETQYF